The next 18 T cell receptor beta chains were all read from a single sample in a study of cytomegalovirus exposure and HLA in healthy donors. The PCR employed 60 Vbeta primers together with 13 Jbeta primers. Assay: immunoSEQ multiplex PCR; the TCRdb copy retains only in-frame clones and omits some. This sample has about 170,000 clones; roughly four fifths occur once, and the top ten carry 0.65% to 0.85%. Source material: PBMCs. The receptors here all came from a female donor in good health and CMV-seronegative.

The CDR3 protein is CASTMGGNNQPQHF. The CDR3 coding sequence is TGTGCCAGCACTATGGGGGGAAACAATCAGCCCCAGCATTTT. V is TRBV2 and J is TRBJ1-5, with D possibly TRBD1 on 5 matching bases. The CDR3 sequence is 14 residues long. The germline CDR1 and CDR2 sequences are SNHLY and FYNNEI. The germline V and J ends were trimmed by 7 bases and 3 bases, with 13 bases remaining between them.

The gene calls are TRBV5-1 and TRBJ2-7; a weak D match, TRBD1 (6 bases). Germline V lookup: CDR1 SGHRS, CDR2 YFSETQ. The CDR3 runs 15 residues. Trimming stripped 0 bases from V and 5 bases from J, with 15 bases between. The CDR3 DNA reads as TGCGCCAGCAGCTTGGCCAGAGACAGGCCCCACGAGCAGTACTTC. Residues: CASSLARDRPHEQYF.

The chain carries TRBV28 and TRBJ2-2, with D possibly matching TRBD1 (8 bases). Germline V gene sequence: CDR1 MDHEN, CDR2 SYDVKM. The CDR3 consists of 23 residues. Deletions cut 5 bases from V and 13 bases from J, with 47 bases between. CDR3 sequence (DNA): TGTGCCAGCAGTGCCGGGACAGGAATACGGGACTACTCAAACGGCCAAATTCGGGGAGGGCTGTTTTTT. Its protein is CASSAGTGIRDYSNGQIRGGLFF.

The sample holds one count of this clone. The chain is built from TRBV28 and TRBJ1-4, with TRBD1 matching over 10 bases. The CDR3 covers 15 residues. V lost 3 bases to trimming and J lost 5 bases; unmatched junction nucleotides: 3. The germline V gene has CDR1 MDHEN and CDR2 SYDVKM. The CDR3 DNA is TGTGCCAGCAGTTTCACGGGACAGGGGAATGAAAAACTGTTTTTT. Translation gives CASSFTGQGNEKLFF.

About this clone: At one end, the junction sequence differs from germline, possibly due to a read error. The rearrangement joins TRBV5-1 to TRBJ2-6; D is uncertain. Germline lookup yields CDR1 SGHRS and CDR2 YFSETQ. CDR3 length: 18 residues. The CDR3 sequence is CASSFLSDWSPEANGLTF. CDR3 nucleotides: TGCGCCAGCAGCTTTCTCTCAGACTGGTCCCCTGAGGCCAACGGCCTGACTTTC.

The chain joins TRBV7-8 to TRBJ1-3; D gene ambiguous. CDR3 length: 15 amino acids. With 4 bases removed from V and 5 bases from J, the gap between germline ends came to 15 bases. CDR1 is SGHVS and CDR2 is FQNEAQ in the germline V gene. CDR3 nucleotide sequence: TGTGCCAGCAGCTCTAGCGAGGCGGCTAGAAACACCATATATTTT. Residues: CASSSSEAARNTIYF.

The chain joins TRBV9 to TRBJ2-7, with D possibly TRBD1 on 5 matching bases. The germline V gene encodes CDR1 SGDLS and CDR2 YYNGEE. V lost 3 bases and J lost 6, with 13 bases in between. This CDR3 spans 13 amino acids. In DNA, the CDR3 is TGTGCCAGCAGCGCCAAGACAGCCGGCGAGCAGTACTTC. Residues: CASSAKTAGEQYF.

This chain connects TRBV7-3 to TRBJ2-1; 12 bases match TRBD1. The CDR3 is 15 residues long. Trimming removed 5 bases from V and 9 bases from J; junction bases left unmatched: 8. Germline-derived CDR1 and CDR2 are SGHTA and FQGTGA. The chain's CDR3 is CASSPHGTGGSEQFF. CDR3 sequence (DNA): TGTGCCAGCAGCCCCCACGGGACAGGGGGCAGTGAGCAGTTCTTC.

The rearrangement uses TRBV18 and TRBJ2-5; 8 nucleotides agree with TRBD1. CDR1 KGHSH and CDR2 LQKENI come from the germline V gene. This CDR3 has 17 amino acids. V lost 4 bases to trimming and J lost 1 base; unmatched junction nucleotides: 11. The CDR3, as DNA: TGTGCCAGCTCACTAACAACCTCCACAGGGGGCCAAGAGACCCAGTACTTC. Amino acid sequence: CASSLTTSTGGQETQYF.

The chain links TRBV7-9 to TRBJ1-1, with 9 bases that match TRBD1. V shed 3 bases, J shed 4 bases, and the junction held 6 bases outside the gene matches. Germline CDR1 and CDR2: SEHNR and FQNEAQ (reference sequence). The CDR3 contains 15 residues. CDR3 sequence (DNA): TGTGCCAGCAGCTTTTGGAAACAGGGGGCCACTGAAGCTTTCTTT. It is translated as CASSFWKQGATEAFF.

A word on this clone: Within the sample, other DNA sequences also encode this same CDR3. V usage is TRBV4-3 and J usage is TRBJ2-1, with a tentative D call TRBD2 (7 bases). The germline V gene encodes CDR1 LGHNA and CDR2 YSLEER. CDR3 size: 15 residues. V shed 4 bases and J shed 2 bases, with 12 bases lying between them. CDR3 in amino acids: CASSPRGGTYNEQFF. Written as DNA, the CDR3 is TGCGCCAGCAGCCCGAGGGGGGGGACCTACAATGAGCAGTTCTTC.

The CDR3 nucleotides read TGTGCCAGCAGTTCGGGACTGCTCTCTGAAGCTTTCTTT. Residues: CASSSGLLSEAFF. The chain employs TRBV27 and TRBJ1-1, with D tentatively TRBD1 (5 bases). Trimming shortened V by 4 bases and J by 6 bases, and 12 bases separated the two germline ends. This CDR3 is 13 amino acids long. The germline CDR1 and CDR2 sequences are MNHEY and SMNVEV (reference sequence).

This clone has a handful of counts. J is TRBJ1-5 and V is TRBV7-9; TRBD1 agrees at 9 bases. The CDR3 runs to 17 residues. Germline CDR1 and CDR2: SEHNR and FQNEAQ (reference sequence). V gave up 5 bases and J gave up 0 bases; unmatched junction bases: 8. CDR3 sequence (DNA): TGTGCCAGCAGCGAGGACAGGGGACCATATAGCAATCAGCCCCAGCATTTT. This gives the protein CASSEDRGPYSNQPQHF.

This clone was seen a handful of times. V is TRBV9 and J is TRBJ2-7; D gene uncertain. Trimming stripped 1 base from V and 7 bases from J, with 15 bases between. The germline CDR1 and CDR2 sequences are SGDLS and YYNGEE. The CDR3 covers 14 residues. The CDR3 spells CASSVSPSVREQYF. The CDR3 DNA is TGTGCCAGCAGCGTAAGTCCCTCAGTGAGGGAGCAGTACTTC.

CDR3 region: CASSSLNEQYF. The CDR3 region has the DNA TGTGCCAGCAGCTCACTCAACGAGCAGTACTTC. The rearrangement uses TRBV7-9 and TRBJ2-7; D is undetermined. Germline-derived CDR1 and CDR2 are SEHNR and FQNEAQ (reference sequence). The ends were cut back, 4 bases at V and 5 bases at J, with 6 bases in the middle. This CDR3 is built from 11 residues.

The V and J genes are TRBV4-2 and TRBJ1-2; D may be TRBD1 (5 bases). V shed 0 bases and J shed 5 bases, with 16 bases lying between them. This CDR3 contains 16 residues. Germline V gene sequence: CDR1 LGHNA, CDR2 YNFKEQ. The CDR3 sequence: CASSQDPGRTGYGYTF. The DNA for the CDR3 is TGTGCCAGCAGCCAAGATCCAGGGAGGACGGGGTATGGCTACACCTTC.

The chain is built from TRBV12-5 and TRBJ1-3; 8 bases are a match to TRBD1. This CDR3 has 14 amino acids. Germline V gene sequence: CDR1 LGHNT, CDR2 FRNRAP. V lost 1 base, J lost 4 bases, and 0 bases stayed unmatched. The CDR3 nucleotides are TGTGCTAGTGGTTTGGGGGACAGGGGAAACACCATATATTTT. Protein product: CASGLGDRGNTIYF.

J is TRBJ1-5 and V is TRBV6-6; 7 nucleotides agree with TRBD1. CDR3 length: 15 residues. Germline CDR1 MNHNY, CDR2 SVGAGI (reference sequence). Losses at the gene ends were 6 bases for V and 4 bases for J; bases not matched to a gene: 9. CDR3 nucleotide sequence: TGTGCCAGCAGACCTCCGACAGGGACTAATCAGCCCCAGCATTTT. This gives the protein CASRPPTGTNQPQHF.